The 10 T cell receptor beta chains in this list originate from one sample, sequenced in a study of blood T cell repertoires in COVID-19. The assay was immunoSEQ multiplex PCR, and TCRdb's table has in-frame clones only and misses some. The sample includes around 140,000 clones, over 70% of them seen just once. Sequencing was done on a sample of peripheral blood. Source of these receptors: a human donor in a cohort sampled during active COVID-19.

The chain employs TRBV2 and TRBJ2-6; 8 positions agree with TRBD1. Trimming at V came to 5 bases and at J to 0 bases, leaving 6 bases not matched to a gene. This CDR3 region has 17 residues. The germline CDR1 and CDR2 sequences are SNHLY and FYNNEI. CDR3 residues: CASSPRGRYSGANVLTF. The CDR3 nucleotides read TGTGCCAGCAGTCCCAGGGGGCGCTACTCTGGGGCCAACGTCCTGACTTTC.

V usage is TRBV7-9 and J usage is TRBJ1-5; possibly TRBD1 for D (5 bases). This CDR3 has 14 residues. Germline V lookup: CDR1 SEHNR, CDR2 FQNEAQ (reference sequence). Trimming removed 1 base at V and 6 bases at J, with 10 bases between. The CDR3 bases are TGTGCCAGCAGCTTAGGGGGCGAAGGTCAGCCCCAGCATTTT. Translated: CASSLGGEGQPQHF.

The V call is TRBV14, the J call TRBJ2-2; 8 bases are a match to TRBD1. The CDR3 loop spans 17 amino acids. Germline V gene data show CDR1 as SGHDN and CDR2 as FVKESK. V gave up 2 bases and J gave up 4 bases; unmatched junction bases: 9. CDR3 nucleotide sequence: TGTGCCAGCAGCCAACGTGCAGGGGGCGCGGGCACCGGGGAGCTGTTTTTT. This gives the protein CASSQRAGGAGTGELFF. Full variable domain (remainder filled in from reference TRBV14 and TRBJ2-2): EAGVTQFPSHSVIEKGQTVTLRCDPISGHDNLYWYRRVMGKEIKFLLHFVKESKQDESGMPNNRFLAERTGGTYSTLKVQPAELEDSGVYFCASSQRAGGAGTGELFFGEGSRLTVL.

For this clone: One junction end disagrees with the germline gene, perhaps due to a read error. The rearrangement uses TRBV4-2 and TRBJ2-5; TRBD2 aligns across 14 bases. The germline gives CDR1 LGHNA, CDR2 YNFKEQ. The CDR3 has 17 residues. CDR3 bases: TGTGCCAGCAGCCAAGAAGGACTAGCGGGGGGACAAGGGACCCAGTACTTC. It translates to CASSQEGLAGGQGTQYF.

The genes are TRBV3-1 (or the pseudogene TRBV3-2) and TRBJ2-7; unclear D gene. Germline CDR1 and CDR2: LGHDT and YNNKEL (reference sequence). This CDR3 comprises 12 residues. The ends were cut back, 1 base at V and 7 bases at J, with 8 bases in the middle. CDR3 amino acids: CASSQAGGEQYV. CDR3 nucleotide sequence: TGTGCCAGCAGCCAAGCGGGTGGAGAGCAGTACGTC.

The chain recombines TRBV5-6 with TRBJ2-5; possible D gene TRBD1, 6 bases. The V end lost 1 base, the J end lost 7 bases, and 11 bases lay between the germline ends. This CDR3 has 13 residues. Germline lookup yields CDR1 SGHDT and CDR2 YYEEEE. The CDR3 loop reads CASSLFRGGTQYF. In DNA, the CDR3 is TGTGCCAGCAGCTTGTTCAGGGGCGGGACCCAGTACTTC.

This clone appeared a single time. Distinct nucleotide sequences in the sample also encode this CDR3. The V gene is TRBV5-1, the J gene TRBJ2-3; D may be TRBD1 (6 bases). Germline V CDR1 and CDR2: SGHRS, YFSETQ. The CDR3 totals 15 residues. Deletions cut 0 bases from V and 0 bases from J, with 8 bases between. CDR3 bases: TGCGCCAGCAGCTTGGAAGGGGGTAGCACAGATACGCAGTATTTT. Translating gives CASSLEGGSTDTQYF.

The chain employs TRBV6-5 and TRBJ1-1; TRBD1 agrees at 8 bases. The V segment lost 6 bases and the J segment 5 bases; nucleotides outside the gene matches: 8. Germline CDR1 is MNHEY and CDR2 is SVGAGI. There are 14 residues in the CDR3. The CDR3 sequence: CASSNRGGKTEAFF. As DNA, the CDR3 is TGTGCCAGCAGCAACAGGGGGGGGAAAACTGAAGCTTTCTTT.

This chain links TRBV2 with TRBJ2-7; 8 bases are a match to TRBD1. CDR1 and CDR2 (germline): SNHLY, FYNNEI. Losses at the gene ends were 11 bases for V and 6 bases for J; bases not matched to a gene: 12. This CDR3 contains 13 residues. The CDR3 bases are TGTGCCTCCCTACTGGACAGGGTAGGCGAGCAGTACTTC. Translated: CASLLDRVGEQYF.

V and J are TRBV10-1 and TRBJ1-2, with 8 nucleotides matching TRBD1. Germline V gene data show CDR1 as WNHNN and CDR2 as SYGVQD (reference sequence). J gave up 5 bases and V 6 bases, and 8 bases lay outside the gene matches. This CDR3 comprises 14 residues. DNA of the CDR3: TGCGCCAGCAGATCCAGGACAGGGAGGTATGGCTACACCTTC. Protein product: CASRSRTGRYGYTF.